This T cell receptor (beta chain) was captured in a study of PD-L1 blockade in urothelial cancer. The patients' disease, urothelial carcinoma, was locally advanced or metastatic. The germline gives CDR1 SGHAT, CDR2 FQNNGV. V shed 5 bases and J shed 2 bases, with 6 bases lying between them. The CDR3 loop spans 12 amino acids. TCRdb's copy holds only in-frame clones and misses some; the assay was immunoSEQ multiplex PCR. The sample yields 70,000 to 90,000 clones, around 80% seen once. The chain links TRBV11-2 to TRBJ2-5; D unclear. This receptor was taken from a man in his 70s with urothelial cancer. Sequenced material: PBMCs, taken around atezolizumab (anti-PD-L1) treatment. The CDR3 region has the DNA TGTGCCAGCAGCGCAGTTCAAGAGACCCAGTACTTC. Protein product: CASSAVQETQYF.